The following is a T cell receptor (beta chain) sequence with its context. Antigen specificity is unknown. The sample originates from a study of T cell responses to AZD1222 COVID-19 vaccine. The table came from immunoSEQ multiplex PCR; TCRdb's copy has only in-frame clones and leaves some out. This sample has some 200,000 clones, with 90% to 95% found just once. General study findings and limits: Spike-specific TCR breadth rose after two AZD1222 doses, and depth rose as well.

Second-dose groups at about 4 or about 12 weeks were pooled. The CDR3 is made up of 15 amino acids. With 3 bases clipped from V and 6 bases from J, the junction kept 6 bases outside the gene matches. Germline loops: CDR1 LNHDA, CDR2 SQIVND (reference sequence). The sample was peripheral blood, taken 28 days after the second AZD1222 dose. The sequence came from an adult who received the AZD1222 COVID-19 vaccine. The chain combines TRBV19 with TRBJ2-1; 9 bases fit TRBD2. The CDR3: CASSIRPSGINEQFF. The DNA for the CDR3 is TGTGCCAGTAGTATTAGGCCTAGCGGGATCAATGAGCAGTTCTTC.